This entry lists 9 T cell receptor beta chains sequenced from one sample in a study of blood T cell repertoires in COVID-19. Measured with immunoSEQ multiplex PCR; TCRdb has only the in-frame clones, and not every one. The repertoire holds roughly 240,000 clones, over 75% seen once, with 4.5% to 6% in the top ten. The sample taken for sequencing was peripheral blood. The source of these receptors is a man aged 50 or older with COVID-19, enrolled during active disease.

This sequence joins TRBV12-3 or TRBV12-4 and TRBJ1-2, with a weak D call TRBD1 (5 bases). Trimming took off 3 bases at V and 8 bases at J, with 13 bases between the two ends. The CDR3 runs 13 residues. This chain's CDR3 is CASSFKGRRGYTF. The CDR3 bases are TGTGCCAGCAGTTTCAAGGGGCGTCGGGGCTACACCTTC.

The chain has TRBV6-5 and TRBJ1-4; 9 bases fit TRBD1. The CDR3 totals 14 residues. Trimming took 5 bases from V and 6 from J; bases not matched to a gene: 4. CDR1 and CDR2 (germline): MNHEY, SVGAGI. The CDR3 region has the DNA TGTGCCAGCAGTACGACAGGGGGTCATGAAAAACTGTTTTTT. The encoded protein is CASSTTGGHEKLFF.

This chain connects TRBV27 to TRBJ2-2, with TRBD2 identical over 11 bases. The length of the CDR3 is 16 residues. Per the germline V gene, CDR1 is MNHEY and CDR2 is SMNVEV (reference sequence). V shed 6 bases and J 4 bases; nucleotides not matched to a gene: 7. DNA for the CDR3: TGTGCCAGCAGCCCGCCCGGGACTAGCGGCACCGGGGAGCTGTTTTTT. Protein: CASSPPGTSGTGELFF.

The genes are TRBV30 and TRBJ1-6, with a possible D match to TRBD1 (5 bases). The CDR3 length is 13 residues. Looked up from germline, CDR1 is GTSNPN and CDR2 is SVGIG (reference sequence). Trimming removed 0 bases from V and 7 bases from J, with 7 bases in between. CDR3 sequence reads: CAWSVTANSPLHF. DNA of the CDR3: TGTGCCTGGAGTGTGACAGCGAATTCACCCCTCCACTTT.

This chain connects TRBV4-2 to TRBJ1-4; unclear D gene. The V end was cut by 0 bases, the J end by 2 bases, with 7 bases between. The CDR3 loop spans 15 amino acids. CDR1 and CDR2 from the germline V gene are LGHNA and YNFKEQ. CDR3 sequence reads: CASSQDRTTNEKLFF. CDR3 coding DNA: TGTGCCAGCAGCCAAGATAGAACTACTAATGAAAAACTGTTTTTT.

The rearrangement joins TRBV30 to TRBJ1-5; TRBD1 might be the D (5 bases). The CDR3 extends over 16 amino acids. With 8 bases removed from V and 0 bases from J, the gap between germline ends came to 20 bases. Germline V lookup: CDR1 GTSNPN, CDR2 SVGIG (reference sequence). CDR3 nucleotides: TGTGCCGCCCGGGGTGGGGGGACCTATAGCAATCAGCCCCAGCATTTT. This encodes CAARGGGTYSNQPQHF.

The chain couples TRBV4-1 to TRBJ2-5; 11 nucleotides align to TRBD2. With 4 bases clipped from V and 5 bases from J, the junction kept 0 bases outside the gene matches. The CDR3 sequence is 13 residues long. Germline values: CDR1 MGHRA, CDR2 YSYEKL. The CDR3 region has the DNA TGCGCCAGCAGCCGACTAGCGGGGGAGACCCAGTACTTC. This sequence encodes CASSRLAGETQYF.

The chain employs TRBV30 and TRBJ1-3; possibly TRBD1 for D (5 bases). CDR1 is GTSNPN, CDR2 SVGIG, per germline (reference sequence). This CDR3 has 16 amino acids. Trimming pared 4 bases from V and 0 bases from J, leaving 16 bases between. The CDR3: CAWIRRATDSGNTIYF. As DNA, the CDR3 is TGTGCCTGGATCCGCAGGGCCACCGACTCTGGAAACACCATATATTTT.

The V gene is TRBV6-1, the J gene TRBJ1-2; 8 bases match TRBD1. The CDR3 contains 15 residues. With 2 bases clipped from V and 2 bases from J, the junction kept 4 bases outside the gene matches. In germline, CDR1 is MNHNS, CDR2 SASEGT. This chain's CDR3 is CASSESPGGNYGYTF. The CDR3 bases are TGTGCCAGCAGTGAATCTCCAGGGGGCAACTATGGCTACACCTTC.